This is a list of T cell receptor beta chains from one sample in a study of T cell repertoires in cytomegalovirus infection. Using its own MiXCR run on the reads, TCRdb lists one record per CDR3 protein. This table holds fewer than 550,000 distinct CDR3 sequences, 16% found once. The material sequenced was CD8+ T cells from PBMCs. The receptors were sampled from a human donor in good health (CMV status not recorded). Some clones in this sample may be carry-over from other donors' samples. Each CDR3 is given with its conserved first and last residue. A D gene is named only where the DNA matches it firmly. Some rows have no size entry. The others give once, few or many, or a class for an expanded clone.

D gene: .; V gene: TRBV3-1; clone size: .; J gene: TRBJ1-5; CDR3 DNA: TGTGCCAGCAGCCAAGGACGGACGGCTTATAGCAATCAGCCCCAGCATTTT; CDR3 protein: CASSQGRTAYSNQPQHF
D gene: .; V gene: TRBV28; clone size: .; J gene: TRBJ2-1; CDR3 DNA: TGTGCCAGCAGCTTTCCCGAGGGGCCAGCCTACAATGAGCAGTTCTTC; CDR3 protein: CASSFPEGPAYNEQFF
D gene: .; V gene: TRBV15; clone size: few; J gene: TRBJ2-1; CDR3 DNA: TGTGCCACCAGCAGAGCGCGGCAGGGGTACTACAATGAGCAGTTCTTC; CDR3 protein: CATSRARQGYYNEQFF
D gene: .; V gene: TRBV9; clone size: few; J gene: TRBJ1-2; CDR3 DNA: TGTGCCAGCAGTGCGACGGACGGTTATGGCTACACCTTC; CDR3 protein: CASSATDGYGYTF
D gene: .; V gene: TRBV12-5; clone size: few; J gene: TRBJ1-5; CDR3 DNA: TGTGCTAGTGGTTTGGTAGTTGGGGGACAAAAGCAGCCCCAGCATTTT; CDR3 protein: CASGLVVGGQKQPQHF
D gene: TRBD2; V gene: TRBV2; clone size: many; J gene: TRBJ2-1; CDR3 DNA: TGTGCCAGCAGTGCGCTAGCGGGAGGCTGGAGCTCCTACAATGAGCAGTTCTTC; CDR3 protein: CASSALAGGWSSYNEQFF
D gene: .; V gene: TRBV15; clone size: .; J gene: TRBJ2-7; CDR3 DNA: TGTGCCACCAGCGTACGAGAGGGGCCGGGGCAGTACTTC; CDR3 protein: CATSVREGPGQYF
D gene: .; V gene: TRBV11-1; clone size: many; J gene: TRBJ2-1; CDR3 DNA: TGTGCCAGCAGCTTAGCGACTGGATCGGCGTACTTATACAATGAGCAGTTCTTC; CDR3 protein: CASSLATGSAYLYNEQFF
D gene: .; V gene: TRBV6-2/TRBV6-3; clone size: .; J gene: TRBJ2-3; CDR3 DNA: TGTGCCAGCAGGTTTAAACCGGGACAACCCACAGATACGCAGTATTTT; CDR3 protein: CASRFKPGQPTDTQYF
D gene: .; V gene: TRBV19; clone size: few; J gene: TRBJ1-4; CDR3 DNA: TGTGCCAGTAATCGGGCAGCCGAAAAACTGTTTTTT; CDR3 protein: CASNRAAEKLFF
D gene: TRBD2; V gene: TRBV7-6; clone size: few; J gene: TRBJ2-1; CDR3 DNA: TGTGCCAGCAGCATCACTAGCGGGGGGGCCAATGAGCAGTTCTTC; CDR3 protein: CASSITSGGANEQFF
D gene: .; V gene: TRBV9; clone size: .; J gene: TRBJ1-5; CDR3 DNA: TGTGCCAGCAGCGTAGAGGGCGGCGGTCAGCCCCAGCATTTT; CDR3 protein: CASSVEGGGQPQHF
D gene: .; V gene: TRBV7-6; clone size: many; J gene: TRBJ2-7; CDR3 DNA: TGTGCCAGCAGCTCCCCGGGACACCCTACGGACGAGCAGTACTTC; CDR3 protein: CASSSPGHPTDEQYF
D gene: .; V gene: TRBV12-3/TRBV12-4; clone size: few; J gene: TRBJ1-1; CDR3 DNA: TGTGCCAGCAGTTTAAAGGTCCTGACCGGATACACTGAAGCTTTCTTT; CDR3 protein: CASSLKVLTGYTEAFF
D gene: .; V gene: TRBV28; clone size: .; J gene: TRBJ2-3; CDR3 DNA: TGTGCCAGCAGGACACCACCTAGCACAGATACGCAGTATTTT; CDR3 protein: CASRTPPSTDTQYF
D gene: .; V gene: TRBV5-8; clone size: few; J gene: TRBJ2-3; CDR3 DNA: TGTGCCAGCAGCTTGTACCTCAATGGAGATACGCAGTATTTT; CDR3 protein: CASSLYLNGDTQYF
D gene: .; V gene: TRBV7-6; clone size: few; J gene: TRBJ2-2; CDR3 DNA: TGTGCCAGCAGCCGGACAGGGAGGGACACCGGGGAGCTGTTTTTT; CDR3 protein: CASSRTGRDTGELFF
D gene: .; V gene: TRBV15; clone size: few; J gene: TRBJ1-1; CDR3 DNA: TGTGCCACCAGCAGAGGCCCGGGGAACACTGAAGCTTTCTTT; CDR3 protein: CATSRGPGNTEAFF
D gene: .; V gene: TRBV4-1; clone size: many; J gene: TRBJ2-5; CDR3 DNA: TGCGCCAGCAGCTCACCAGGGGGGACAGAGCAAGAGACCCAGTACTTC; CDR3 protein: CASSSPGGTEQETQYF
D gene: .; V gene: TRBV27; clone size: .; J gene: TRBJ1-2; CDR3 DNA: TGTGCCAGCAGTTTATCGATTGGGGGAGACTATGGCTACACCTTC; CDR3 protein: CASSLSIGGDYGYTF
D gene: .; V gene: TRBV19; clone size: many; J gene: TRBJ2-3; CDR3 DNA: TGTGCCAGTAGTCCCCAAGAGGGGGGGATGGCAGATACGCAGTATTTT; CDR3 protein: CASSPQEGGMADTQYF
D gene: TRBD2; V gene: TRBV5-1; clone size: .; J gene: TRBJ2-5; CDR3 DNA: TGCGCCAGCAGCCCGACCGAAAGACTAGCGGGGGTACAAGAGACCCAGTACTTC; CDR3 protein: CASSPTERLAGVQETQYF
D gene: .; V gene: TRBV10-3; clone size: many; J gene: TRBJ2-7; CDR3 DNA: TGTGCCGTCGGGGACTCCTACGAGCAGTACTTC; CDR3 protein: CAVGDSYEQYF
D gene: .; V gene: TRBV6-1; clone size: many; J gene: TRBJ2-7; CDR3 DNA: TGTGCCAGCACTATTAGCGGTTTTACCCCCTACGAGCAGTACTTC; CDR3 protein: CASTISGFTPYEQYF
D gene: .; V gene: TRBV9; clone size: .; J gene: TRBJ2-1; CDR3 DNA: TGTGCCAGCAGCGTAGATCGGGAGCGGGTTGAGAATGAGCAGTTCTTC; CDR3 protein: CASSVDRERVENEQFF
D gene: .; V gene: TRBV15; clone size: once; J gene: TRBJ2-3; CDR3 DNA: TGTGCCACCAGCAGATACGGAGGGGGGGGCACAGATACGCAGTATTTT; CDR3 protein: CATSRYGGGGTDTQYF
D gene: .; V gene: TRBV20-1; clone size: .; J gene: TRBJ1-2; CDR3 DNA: TGCAGTGCTAGAGATCAAGCGGGCAGAGGCTACACCTTC; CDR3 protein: CSARDQAGRGYTF
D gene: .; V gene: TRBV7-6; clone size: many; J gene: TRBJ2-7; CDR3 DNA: TGTGCCAGCAGCTACGAAGCGGGCGGGTACGAGCAGTACTTC; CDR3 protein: CASSYEAGGYEQYF
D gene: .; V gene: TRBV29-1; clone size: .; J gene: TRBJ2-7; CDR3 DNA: TGCAGCGTTCACTCAGGGGTAGACGAGCAGTACTTC; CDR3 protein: CSVHSGVDEQYF
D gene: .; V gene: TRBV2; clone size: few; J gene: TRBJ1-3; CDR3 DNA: TGTGCCAGCAGTGATAGATCAGGGGTTGGAAACACCATATATTTT; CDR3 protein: CASSDRSGVGNTIYF